The 7 T cell receptor beta chains in this list originate from one sample, sequenced in a study of monozygotic twins with inflammatory bowel disease. Using the 5' RACE reads, TCRdb records one entry per CDR3 protein without DNA. Recorded here are more than 300,000 distinct CDR3 sequences; the top ten clones represent just over 2.5%. The sequenced sample was blood. The receptors were gathered from a human donor with ulcerative colitis or Crohn's disease, or a healthy co-twin of an affected twin (not recorded which).

This chain links TRBV25-1 with TRBJ2-3; without DNA, the TCRdb call of TRBD1 cannot be checked. Germline V gives CDR1 MGHDK, CDR2 SYGVNS. CDR3 length: 15 amino acids. CDR3 sequence reads: CASSEGRMYTDTQYF.

The V and J genes are TRBV20-1 and TRBJ2-3; TCRdb's D call, TRBD1, is unchecked because there is no DNA. CDR1 is DFQATT and CDR2 is SNEGSKA in the germline V gene (reference sequence). The CDR3 is 15 residues long. CDR3 in amino acids: CSARAGTLSTDTQYF.

The chain uses TRBV12-3 or TRBV12-4 and TRBJ2-2; TCRdb indicates TRBD1, and absent DNA this call remains unverified. The CDR3 runs to 15 residues. The CDR3 loop is CASHVGGTNTGELFF.

This chain links TRBV19 with TRBJ1-5. CDR1 is LNHDA and CDR2 is SQIVND in the germline V gene (reference sequence). The CDR3 contains 13 residues. CDR3 residues: CASSIPPNQPQHF.

The chain combines TRBV20-1 with TRBJ1-1. The CDR3 extends over 14 amino acids. The germline CDR1 and CDR2 sequences are DFQATT and SNEGSKA (reference sequence). The CDR3 region is CSALGGRWVPEAFF.

The V gene is TRBV7-2, the J gene TRBJ2-7; no DNA is available, so the TRBD1 call from TCRdb remains unchecked. This CDR3 spans 13 amino acids. CDR1 SGHTA and CDR2 FQGNSA come from the germline V gene. Here the CDR3 reads CASSAGTSLEQYF.

This chain links TRBV3-1 with TRBJ1-4; TCRdb indicates TRBD1, and absent DNA this call remains unverified. Germline V gene lookup returns CDR1 LGHDT and CDR2 YNNKEL (reference sequence). This CDR3 comprises 14 residues. The CDR3: CASSDTGAGEKLFF.